These T cell receptor beta chains were read from a single sample in a study of CD8 T cells in Susac syndrome. TCRdb re-called the immunoSEQ multiplex PCR reads through MiXCR, storing one row per CDR3 protein. This sample carries around 140,000 distinct CDR3 sequences, 65% to 90% of them seen once, and the ten largest clones take 0.51%. Material: CD8+ T cells from PBMCs. The receptors derive from a human donor with multiple sclerosis. CDR3s leave out the opening cysteine and the closing phenylalanine or tryptophan. Each record gives: V gene, J gene, CDR3 protein.

TRBV13,TRBJ2-7,ASSSGQSYEQY
TRBV7-9,TRBJ2-1,ASSSTSGNEQF
TRBV20-1,TRBJ2-1,SARPGTGLYNEQF
TRBV30,TRBJ1-4,AWTSGVTNEKLF
TRBV30,TRBJ1-1,AWSPGTGHTEAF
TRBV25-1,TRBJ2-2,ASSGAGGLDTGELF
TRBV12-3/TRBV12-4,TRBJ1-1,ASSFYMNTEAF
TRBV29-1,TRBJ1-1,SVEWDSEAF
TRBV30,TRBJ1-6,AWRYTARGNSPLH
TRBV10-3,TRBJ2-1,AISERHNEQF
TRBV19,TRBJ2-5,ASLDSLGETQY
TRBV29-1,TRBJ1-4,SVARGEKLF
TRBV29-1,TRBJ2-7,SVPRRDGHSYEQY
TRBV28,TRBJ1-1,ASLNRGENTEAF
TRBV10-3,TRBJ1-4,AISEFDGVNEKLF
TRBV12-3/TRBV12-4,TRBJ1-5,ASRGSSSNQPQH
TRBV6-1,TRBJ1-5,ASSPAQGWSNQPQH
TRBV12-3/TRBV12-4,TRBJ1-1,ASSYPNTEAF
TRBV7-2,TRBJ2-1,ATTTRYNEQF
TRBV2,TRBJ1-5,ASSEWSRNQPQH
TRBV25-1,TRBJ1-1,ASSEANGQNTEAF
TRBV7-3,TRBJ2-2,ASSLVGGSPTGELF
TRBV7-9,TRBJ2-5,ASGQWEDTGQETQY
TRBV5-4,TRBJ2-1,ASQGLGDEQS
TRBV5-1,TRBJ2-5,ASRADRDAQETQY
TRBV28,TRBJ2-6,ASSRKLSGANVLT
TRBV15,TRBJ2-5,ATSRFIAGAQETQY
TRBV20-1,TRBJ2-5,STLGRLEETQY
TRBV6-5,TRBJ1-3,ASSYRGGPLSGNTIY
TRBV5-1,TRBJ2-2,ASSLYWGAQTGELF
TRBV4-1,TRBJ2-7,ASSQAAVYEQY
TRBV5-1,TRBJ2-1,ASSRQGANEQF
TRBV12-3/TRBV12-4,TRBJ1-5,ASSLGVKGPNQPQH
TRBV19,TRBJ1-1,AAKEGGSNTEAF
TRBV2,TRBJ1-2,ASSEGGGGVYGYT
TRBV27,TRBJ1-1,ASSPNGPGEAF
TRBV6-1,TRBJ2-5,ASSRSAGWGLETQY
TRBV11-2,TRBJ1-2,ASSFTGGGGKDGYT
TRBV5-4,TRBJ2-2,ASSLFGSRAGELF
TRBV7-9,TRBJ2-1,ASSPTRGSWYEQF
TRBV18,TRBJ1-1,ASSPPPLGTEAF
TRBV29-1,TRBJ1-2,SVQEGDYGYT
TRBV12-3/TRBV12-4,TRBJ2-7,ASSLEDRVSEQY
TRBV29-1,TRBJ2-2,SVLKTGELF
TRBV5-1,TRBJ2-3,ASSQGRGRPDTQY
TRBV27,TRBJ2-3,ASEGDTQY
TRBV7-9,TRBJ2-4,ASSLTSGRRNIQY
TRBV3-1,TRBJ2-1,ASSQVLGEGQDEQF
TRBV7-9,TRBJ2-1,ASSLVPGAKENEQF
TRBV7-2,TRBJ2-7,ASSNSDEQY
TRBV5-1,TRBJ2-1,ASSLSQGGNEQF
TRBV28,TRBJ2-1,ASSLGIVTSGYNEQF
TRBV5-1,TRBJ2-3,ASSLLDPGQGAVTQY
TRBV12-3/TRBV12-4,TRBJ2-1,ASSPQGQGYNEQF